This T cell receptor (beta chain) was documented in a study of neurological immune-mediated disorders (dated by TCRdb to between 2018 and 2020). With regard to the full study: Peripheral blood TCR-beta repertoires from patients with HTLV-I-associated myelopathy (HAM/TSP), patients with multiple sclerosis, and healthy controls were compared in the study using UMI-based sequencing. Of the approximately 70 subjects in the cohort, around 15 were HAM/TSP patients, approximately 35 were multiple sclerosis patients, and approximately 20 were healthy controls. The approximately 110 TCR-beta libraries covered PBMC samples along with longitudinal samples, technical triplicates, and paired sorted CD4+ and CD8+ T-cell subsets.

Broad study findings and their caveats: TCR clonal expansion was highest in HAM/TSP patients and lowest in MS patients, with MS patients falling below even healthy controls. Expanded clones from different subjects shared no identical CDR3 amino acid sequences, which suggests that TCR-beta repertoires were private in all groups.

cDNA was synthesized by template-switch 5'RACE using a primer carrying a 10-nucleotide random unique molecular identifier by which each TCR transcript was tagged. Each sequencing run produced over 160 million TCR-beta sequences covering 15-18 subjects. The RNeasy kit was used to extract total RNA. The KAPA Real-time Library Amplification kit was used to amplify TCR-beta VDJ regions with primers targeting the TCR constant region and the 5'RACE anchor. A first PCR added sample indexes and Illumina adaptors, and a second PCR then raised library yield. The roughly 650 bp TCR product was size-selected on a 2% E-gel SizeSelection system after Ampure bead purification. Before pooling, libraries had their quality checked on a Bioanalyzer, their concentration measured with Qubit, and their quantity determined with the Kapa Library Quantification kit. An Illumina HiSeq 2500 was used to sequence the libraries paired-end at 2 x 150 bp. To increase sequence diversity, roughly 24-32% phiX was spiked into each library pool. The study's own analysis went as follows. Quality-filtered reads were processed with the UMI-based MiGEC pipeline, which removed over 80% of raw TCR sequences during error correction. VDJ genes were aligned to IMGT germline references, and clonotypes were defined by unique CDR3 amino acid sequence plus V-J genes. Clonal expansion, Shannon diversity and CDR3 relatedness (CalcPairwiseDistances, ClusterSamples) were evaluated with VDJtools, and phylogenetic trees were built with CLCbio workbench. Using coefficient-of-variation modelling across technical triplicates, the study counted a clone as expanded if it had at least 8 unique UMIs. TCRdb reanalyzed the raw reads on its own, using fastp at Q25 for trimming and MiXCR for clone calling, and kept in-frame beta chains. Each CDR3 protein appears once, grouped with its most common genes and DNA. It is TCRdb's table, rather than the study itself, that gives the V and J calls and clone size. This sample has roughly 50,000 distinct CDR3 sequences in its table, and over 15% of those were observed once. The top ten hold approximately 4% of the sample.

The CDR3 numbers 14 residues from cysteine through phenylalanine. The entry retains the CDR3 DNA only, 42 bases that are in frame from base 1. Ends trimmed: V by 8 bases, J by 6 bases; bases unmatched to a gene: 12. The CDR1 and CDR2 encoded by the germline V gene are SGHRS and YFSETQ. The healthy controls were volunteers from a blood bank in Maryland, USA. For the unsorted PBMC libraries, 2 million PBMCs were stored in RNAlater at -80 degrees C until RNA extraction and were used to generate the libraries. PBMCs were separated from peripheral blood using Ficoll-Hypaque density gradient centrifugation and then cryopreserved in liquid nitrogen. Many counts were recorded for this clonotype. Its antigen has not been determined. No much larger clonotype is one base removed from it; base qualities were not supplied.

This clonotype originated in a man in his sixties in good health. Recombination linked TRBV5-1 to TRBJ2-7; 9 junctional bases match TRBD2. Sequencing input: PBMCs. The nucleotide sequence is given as TGCGCCAGATTAGCGGGAGAATCATCTCGCGAGCAGTACTTC. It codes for CARLAGESSREQYF.